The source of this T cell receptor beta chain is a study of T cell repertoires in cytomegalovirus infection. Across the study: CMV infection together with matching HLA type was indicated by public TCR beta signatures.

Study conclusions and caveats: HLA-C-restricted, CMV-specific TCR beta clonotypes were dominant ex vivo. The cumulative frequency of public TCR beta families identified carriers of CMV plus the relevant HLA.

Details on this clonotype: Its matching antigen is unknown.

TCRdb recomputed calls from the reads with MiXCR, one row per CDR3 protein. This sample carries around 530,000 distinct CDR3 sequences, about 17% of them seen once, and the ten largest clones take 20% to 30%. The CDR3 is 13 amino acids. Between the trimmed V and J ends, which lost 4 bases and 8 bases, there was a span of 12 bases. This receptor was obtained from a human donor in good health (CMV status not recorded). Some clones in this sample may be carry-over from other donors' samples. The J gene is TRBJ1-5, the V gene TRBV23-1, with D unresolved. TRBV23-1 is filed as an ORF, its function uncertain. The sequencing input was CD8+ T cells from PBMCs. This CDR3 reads CASSPKSRKPQHF. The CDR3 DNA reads TGCGCCAGCAGTCCAAAAAGCAGAAAGCCCCAGCATTTT.